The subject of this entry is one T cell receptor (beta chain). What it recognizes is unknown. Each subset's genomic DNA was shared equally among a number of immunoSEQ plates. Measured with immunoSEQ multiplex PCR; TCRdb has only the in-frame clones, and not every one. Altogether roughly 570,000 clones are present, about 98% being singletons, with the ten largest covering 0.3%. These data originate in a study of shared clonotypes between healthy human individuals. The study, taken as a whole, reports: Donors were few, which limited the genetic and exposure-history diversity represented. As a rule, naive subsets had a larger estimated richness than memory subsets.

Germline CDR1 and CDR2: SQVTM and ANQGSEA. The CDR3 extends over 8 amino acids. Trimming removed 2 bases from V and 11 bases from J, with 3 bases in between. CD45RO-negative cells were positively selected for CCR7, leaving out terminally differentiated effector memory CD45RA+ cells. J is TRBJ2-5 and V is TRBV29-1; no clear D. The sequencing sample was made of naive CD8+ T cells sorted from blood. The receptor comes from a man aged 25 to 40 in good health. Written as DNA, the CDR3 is TGCAGCGTTGAACCTCAGTACTTC. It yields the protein CSVEPQYF. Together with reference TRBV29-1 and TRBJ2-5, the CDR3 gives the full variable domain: SAVISQKPSRDICQRGTSLTIQCQVDSQVTMMFWYRQQPGQSLTLIATANQGSEATYESGFVIDKFPISRPNLTFSTLTVSNMSPEDSSIYLCSVEPQYFGPGTRLLVL.